Sequencing of this TCR beta chain was carried out in a study of blood T cells in healthy people across ages. CDR1 is DFQATT and CDR2 is SNEGSKA in the germline V gene (reference sequence). This CDR3 comprises 11 residues. Combining a sample-barcoded 5' primer with a J-beta primer mix, a second PCR ran for about 7 to 11 cycles. TCRdb ran MiXCR on the 5' RACE reads and lists one entry per CDR3 protein. Seen here are more than 800,000 distinct CDR3 sequences, around 28% observed once, and the top ten hold 17%. This clonotype was seen a few times. A much larger clone sits a single nucleotide away, making a read error possible.

The TCR was taken from a woman aged 80 or over in good health. The sample taken for sequencing was blood. V is TRBV20-1 and J is TRBJ2-7; D is undetermined. The CDR3 is CSVRVRTEQYF. The DNA of the CDR3 is TGCAGTGTTAGAGTTAGAACCGAGCAGTACTTC.